This T cell receptor (beta chain) was profiled in a study of blood T cell repertoires in COVID-19. Overall study context: Specimens from acute and convalescent COVID-19 originated in the United States, Italy and Spain. T cells, B-cell-depleted T cells, or PBMCs supplied cDNA or gDNA.

Only one count was recorded for this clone. The length of the CDR3 is 15 residues. Losses at the gene ends were 5 bases for V and 2 bases for J; bases not matched to a gene: 6. Germline lookup yields CDR1 SEHNR and CDR2 FQNEAQ (reference sequence). In the study's own analysis: Counts of nucleated cells, estimated from reference gene primer amplification, were obtained. This table comes from immunoSEQ multiplex PCR, and its TCRdb copy is limited to in-frame clones, with some not included. V and J calls and clone size follow that table, whereas D and trimming were derived from the DNA. The sample consists of 250,000 to 350,000 clones, around 88% of them appearing once.

This sequence joins TRBV7-9 and TRBJ2-1, with 7 positions matching TRBD1. The receptor's source is a woman in her thirties or forties who had recovered from COVID-19. The source material was PBMCs or T cells enriched from blood (not recorded which). The CDR3 here is CASSATGVPYNEQFF. CDR3 coding DNA: TGTGCCAGCAGCGCCACAGGGGTCCCCTACAATGAGCAGTTCTTC. Full variable domain (outside the CDR3, taken from reference TRBV7-9 and TRBJ2-1): DTGVSQNPRHKITKRGQNVTFRCDPISEHNRLYWYRQTLGQGPEFLTYFQNEAQLEKSRLLSDRFSAERPKGSFSTLEIQRTEQGDSAMYLCASSATGVPYNEQFFGPGTRLTVL.